These 4 T cell receptor beta chains came from one sample sequenced in a study of neurological immune-mediated disorders. Noted time point: longitudinal time-point 3. From the 5' RACE reads, TCRdb called clonotypes with MiXCR, one entry per CDR3 protein. The sample holds around 100,000 distinct CDR3 sequences, 10% to 11% seen once. The sample comprised PBMCs. These receptors all stem from a female donor with HTLV-1-associated myelopathy (HAM/TSP).

V and J are TRBV3-1 and TRBJ2-2, with a possible D match to TRBD1 (5 bases). The CDR3 loop spans 13 amino acids. The germline CDR1 and CDR2 sequences are LGHDT and YNNKEL (reference sequence). V was pared by 4 bases and J by 10 bases, with 13 bases between. The DNA of the CDR3 is TGTGCCAGCAGCCGAGGACACGCCGCGGAGCTGTTTTTT. Encoded protein: CASSRGHAAELFF.

The sample holds many counts of this clonotype. The genes are TRBV5-1 and TRBJ2-3; TRBD2 aligns across 8 bases. The J segment lost 6 bases and the V segment lost 1 base, leaving 4 bases of the junction unmatched. This CDR3 has 14 residues. From germline, CDR1 is SGHRS and CDR2 YFSETQ. The CDR3: CASSLTGLVDTQYF. The DNA for the CDR3 is TGCGCCAGCAGCTTGACGGGACTAGTTGATACGCAGTATTTT.

This clonotype was counted at least ten times. This chain uses TRBV7-2 with TRBJ2-3, with D hard to call. The ends were cut back, 4 bases at V and 6 bases at J, with 8 bases in the middle. This CDR3 spans 12 amino acids. Per germline, CDR1 SGHTA and CDR2 FQGNSA. Here the CDR3 reads CASSSFGDTQYF. As DNA, the CDR3 is TGTGCCAGCAGCTCTTTTGGGGATACGCAGTATTTT.

At least ten counts were recorded for this clonotype. The genes are TRBV6-5 and TRBJ2-6; D remains ambiguous. The germline V and J ends were trimmed by 6 bases and 0 bases, with 6 bases remaining between them. Germline lookup yields CDR1 MNHEY and CDR2 SVGAGI. The CDR3 sequence is 14 residues long. The CDR3 loop is CASRTVSGANVLTF. The DNA of the CDR3 is TGTGCCAGCAGAACAGTCTCTGGGGCCAACGTCCTGACTTTC.